These 5 T cell receptor beta chains were all obtained from the same sample, sequenced in a study of cytomegalovirus exposure and HLA in healthy donors. PCR involved 60 Vbeta and 13 Jbeta primers. Clones were read by immunoSEQ multiplex PCR, and TCRdb kept only the in-frame ones, dropping some. This sample has about 110,000 clones, with approximately 86% found just once. The sample taken for sequencing was PBMCs. These receptors were collected from a man aged 35-49 years in good health and CMV-seronegative.

Points on this clone: This same CDR3 is encoded by further DNA sequences in the sample. The chain links TRBV7-8 to TRBJ1-1, with TRBD1 identical over 8 bases. The trim removed 5 bases at V and 4 bases at J, leaving 3 bases unmatched. CDR1 and CDR2 (germline): SGHVS, FQNEAQ. There are 13 residues in the CDR3. CDR3 loop: CASSRTGGTEAFF. The DNA of the CDR3 is TGTGCCAGCAGCCGAACAGGGGGCACTGAAGCTTTCTTT.

CDR3: CASSQDTHPQGETQYF. As DNA, the CDR3 is TGCGCCAGCAGCCAAGATACTCACCCTCAGGGAGAGACCCAGTACTTC. The rearrangement uses TRBV4-3 and TRBJ2-5, with D possibly TRBD1 on 5 matching bases. The CDR3 has 16 residues. V was pared by 0 bases and J by 4 bases, with 15 bases between. CDR1 and CDR2 (germline): LGHNA, YSLEER.

V is TRBV5-8 and J is TRBJ2-4, with D perhaps TRBD1 (5 bases). The length of the CDR3 is 16 residues. V dropped 0 bases and J dropped 0 bases, with 10 bases sitting between them. Germline loops: CDR1 SGHTS, CDR2 YDEGEE. CDR3 residues: CASSLVGREAKNIQYF. CDR3 nucleotides: TGTGCCAGCAGCTTGGTGGGGCGAGAAGCCAAAAACATTCAGTACTTC. Complete variable domain (other parts from reference TRBV5-8 and TRBJ2-4): EAGVTQSPTHLIKTRGQQATLRCSPISGHTSVYWYQQALGLGLQFLLWYDEGEERNRGNFPPRFSGRQFPNYSSELNVNALELEDSALYLCASSLVGREAKNIQYFGAGTRLSVL.

V gene TRBV10-3 combines with J gene TRBJ1-2; 8 bases match TRBD1. The CDR3 sequence is 13 residues long. Unmatched junction bases numbered 6, after V lost 7 bases and J lost 5 bases. Germline CDR1 and CDR2: ENHRY and SYGVKD. CDR3 protein: CAITPGQEYGYTF. The CDR3 DNA is TGTGCCATCACCCCGGGACAGGAGTATGGCTACACCTTC.

J is TRBJ1-5 and V is TRBV19; perhaps TRBD1 as D (5 bases). V was shortened by 10 bases and J by 4 bases, with 17 bases between the two germline ends. CDR1 and CDR2 from the germline V gene are LNHDA and SQIVND (reference sequence). The CDR3 spans 14 residues. CDR3 nucleotide sequence: TGTGCCACCGCGGGACGGTCAGTTAATCAGCCCCAGCATTTT. Encoded protein: CATAGRSVNQPQHF. The full variable domain, its missing parts supplied by reference TRBV19 and TRBJ1-5, is DGGITQSPKYLFRKEGQNVTLSCEQNLNHDAMYWYRQDPGQGLRLIYYSQIVNDFQKGDIAEGYSVSREKKESFPLTVTSAQKNPTAFYLCATAGRSVNQPQHFGDGTRLSIL.